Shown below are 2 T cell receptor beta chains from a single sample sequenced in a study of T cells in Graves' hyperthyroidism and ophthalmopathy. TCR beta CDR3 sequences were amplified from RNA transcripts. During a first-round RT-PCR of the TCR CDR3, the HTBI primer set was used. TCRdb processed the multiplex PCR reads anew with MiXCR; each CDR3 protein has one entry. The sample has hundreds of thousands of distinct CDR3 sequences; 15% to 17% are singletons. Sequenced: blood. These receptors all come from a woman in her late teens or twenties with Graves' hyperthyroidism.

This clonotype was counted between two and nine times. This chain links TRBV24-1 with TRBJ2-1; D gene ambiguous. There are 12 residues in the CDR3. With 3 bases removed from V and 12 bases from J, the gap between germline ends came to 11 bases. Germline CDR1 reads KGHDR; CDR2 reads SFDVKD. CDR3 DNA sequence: TGTGCCACCAGTGATACGACTCGTCCGCAGTTCTTC. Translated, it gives CATSDTTRPQFF.

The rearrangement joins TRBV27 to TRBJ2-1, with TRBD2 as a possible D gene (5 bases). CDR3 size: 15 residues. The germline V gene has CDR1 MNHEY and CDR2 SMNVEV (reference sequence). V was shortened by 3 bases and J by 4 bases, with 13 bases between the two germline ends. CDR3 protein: CASSFEGLGYNEQFF. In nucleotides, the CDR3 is TGTGCCAGCAGTTTTGAAGGACTCGGATACAATGAGCAGTTCTTC.